The clone carrying this T cell receptor beta chain turned up a few times. The antigen is not known. The investigators amplified TCR beta CDR3 regions from RNA transcripts. The HTBI primer set was used in a first-round RT-PCR of the TCR CDR3. A single record per CDR3 protein comes from TCRdb applying MiXCR to the multiplex PCR reads. The repertoire consists of hundreds of thousands of distinct CDR3 sequences, with roughly 15% occurring once and the leading ten covering roughly 4.3%. The data derive from a study of T cells in Graves' hyperthyroidism and ophthalmopathy. Study-wide results and limits: A model of 13 V-J pairs discriminated ophthalmopathy from stable hyperthyroidism.

CDR3 length: 13 amino acids. Germline V CDR1 and CDR2: DFQATT, SNEGSKA (reference sequence). This receptor was identified in a woman aged 40 to 49 with Graves' ophthalmopathy. The genes are TRBV20-1 and TRBJ1-1; 8 nucleotides line up with TRBD1. Sequences were obtained from blood. CDR3 in amino acids: CSLRQGANTEAFF. The CDR3 DNA reads TGCAGCCTGCGGCAGGGGGCGAACACTGAAGCTTTCTTT.